These 17 T cell receptor beta chains were sequenced from one sample in a study of OX40 agonist ivuxolimab in advanced cancers. Data came from immunoSEQ multiplex PCR; TCRdb stores just in-frame clones and leaves some out. The table lists tens of thousands of clones, about 89% of them singletons. The sample here was CD4+ or CD8+ T cells sorted from blood, taken in a trial of the OX40 agonist ivuxolimab. The receptor source for this set is an adult with an advanced solid tumor such as melanoma, head and neck, liver or kidney cancer.

The gene calls are TRBV7-9 and TRBJ2-3; 7 nucleotides match TRBD1. There are 15 residues in the CDR3. With 5 bases clipped from V and 4 bases from J, the junction kept 9 bases outside the gene matches. Germline V CDR1 and CDR2: SEHNR, FQNEAQ (reference sequence). The CDR3 coding sequence is TGTGCCAGCAGCACCCGGGACAGAATATCAGATACGCAGTATTTT. Its translation: CASSTRDRISDTQYF. Based on the CDR3 plus reference TRBV7-9 and TRBJ2-3, the full variable domain is DTGVSQNPRHKITKRGQNVTFRCDPISEHNRLYWYRQTLGQGPEFLTYFQNEAQLEKSRLLSDRFSAERPKGSFSTLEIQRTEQGDSAMYLCASSTRDRISDTQYFGPGTRLTVL.

The chain joins TRBV5-1 to TRBJ1-1, with a possible D match to TRBD1 (6 bases). The germline V gene has CDR1 SGHRS and CDR2 YFSETQ. Trimming pared 0 bases from V and 4 bases from J, leaving 13 bases between. The CDR3 length is 15 residues. As DNA, the CDR3 is TGCGCCAGCAGCTTGGCCCAGGGCAGGGGCACTGAAGCTTTCTTT. It specifies CASSLAQGRGTEAFF.

The gene calls are TRBV4-2 and TRBJ1-2, with D possibly being TRBD1 (5 bases). Germline lookup yields CDR1 LGHNA and CDR2 YNFKEQ. V was clipped by 0 bases and J by 3 bases, with 8 bases between them. This CDR3 contains 14 residues. The CDR3 here is CASSQDGGDYGYTF. The CDR3 DNA is TGTGCCAGCAGCCAAGACGGGGGGGACTATGGCTACACCTTC.

This clone has only one observation. The chain has TRBV11-1 and TRBJ2-6, with TRBD1 identical over 8 bases. With 3 bases clipped from V and 4 bases from J, the junction kept 5 bases outside the gene matches. Germline lookup yields CDR1 SGHAT and CDR2 FQDESV (reference sequence). The CDR3 extends over 16 amino acids. CDR3 in amino acids: CASSLLTGAGANVLTF. The CDR3 DNA is TGTGCCAGCAGCTTGTTGACAGGGGCCGGGGCCAACGTCCTGACTTTC.

CDR3 sequence (DNA): TGTGCCAGCAGTTTGGGGGGAGGTAGCCCCTACAATGAGCAGTTCTTC. It specifies CASSLGGGSPYNEQFF. The genes are TRBV28 and TRBJ2-1; weak D call: TRBD2 (6 bases). V was clipped by 3 bases and J by 2 bases, with 14 bases between them. Germline CDR1 MDHEN, CDR2 SYDVKM. This CDR3 contains 16 residues.

This clone came up a few times. The J gene is TRBJ2-7, the V gene TRBV2, with 10 bases that match TRBD1. This CDR3 is 14 amino acids long. The ends lost 4 bases at V and 3 bases at J; junction bases unmatched: 3. CDR1 SNHLY and CDR2 FYNNEI come from the germline V gene. In DNA, the CDR3 is TGTGCCAGCAGTGTGGGGACAGGGGACTACGAGCAGTACTTC. Protein product: CASSVGTGDYEQYF.

The V call is TRBV18, the J call TRBJ1-1; no clear D. This CDR3 is 13 amino acids long. The germline V gene has CDR1 KGHSH and CDR2 LQKENI. Trimming shortened V by 5 bases and J by 1 base, and 8 bases separated the two germline ends. The CDR3 nucleotides read TGTGCCAGCTCATCGGACTCGAACACTGAAGCTTTCTTT. Translating it yields CASSSDSNTEAFF.

The chain employs TRBV7-9 and TRBJ2-7, with 10 bases that match TRBD2. J lost 3 bases, V lost 2 bases, and 4 bases had no gene match. Germline CDR1 reads SEHNR; CDR2 reads FQNEAQ (reference sequence). The CDR3 runs 15 residues. CDR3 sequence reads: CASSLIAGGLYEQYF. In DNA, the CDR3 is TGTGCCAGCAGCTTAATAGCGGGAGGTCTCTACGAGCAGTACTTC.

The rearrangement joins TRBV19 to TRBJ1-3; a weak D match, TRBD1 (6 bases). V lost 6 bases to trimming and J lost 4 bases, with 10 bases between them. Germline V CDR1 and CDR2: LNHDA, SQIVND (reference sequence). The CDR3 is 13 amino acids. This chain's CDR3 is CASSQGPGNTIYF. CDR3 nucleotides: TGTGCCAGTAGCCAGGGGCCGGGAAACACCATATATTTT.

The chain joins TRBV18 to TRBJ2-1; 9 positions match TRBD2. Trimming cost V 3 bases and J 10 bases; bases outside gene matches: 7. The CDR3 extends over 14 amino acids. CDR1 and CDR2 (germline): KGHSH, LQKENI. This chain's CDR3 is CASSPAGGLKEQFF. The CDR3 region has the DNA TGTGCCAGCTCACCCGCGGGGGGGCTTAAGGAGCAGTTCTTC.

Written as DNA, the CDR3 is TGTGCCAGCACAGGGGCCACCGGGGAGCTGTTTTTT. Protein product: CASTGATGELFF. The chain has TRBV6-1 and TRBJ2-2; maybe TRBD1 (6 bases). CDR1 is MNHNS, CDR2 SASEGT, per germline. The CDR3 consists of 12 residues. V gave up 7 bases and J gave up 4 bases, with 7 bases separating them.

The chain links TRBV6-1 to TRBJ2-7, with D possibly being TRBD1 or TRBD2 (5 bases each). CDR1 MNHNS and CDR2 SASEGT come from the germline V gene. Between the trimmed V and J ends, which lost 4 bases and 3 bases, there was a span of 7 bases. The CDR3 is 12 amino acids. The CDR3 nucleotides read TGTGCCAGCAGTGGGGACGGCTACGAGCAGTACTTC. Translated, it gives CASSGDGYEQYF.

The chain couples TRBV7-2 to TRBJ1-1, with 8 bases lining up with TRBD1. The ends lost 5 bases at V and 5 bases at J; junction bases unmatched: 10. Germline-derived CDR1 and CDR2 are SGHTA and FQGNSA. This CDR3 is built from 15 residues. The CDR3 protein is CASSLNPTGETEAFF. In DNA form, the CDR3 reads TGTGCCAGCAGCCTAAACCCGACAGGGGAAACTGAAGCTTTCTTT.

The chain recombines TRBV19 with TRBJ1-4; 9 nucleotides align to TRBD1. J gave up 8 bases and V 3 bases, and 7 bases lay outside the gene matches. This CDR3 is 15 amino acids long. Per germline, CDR1 LNHDA and CDR2 SQIVND (reference sequence). The CDR3 DNA reads as TGTGCCAGTAGTATTGGACAGGGGCGAGAGGAAAAACTGTTTTTT. It codes for CASSIGQGREEKLFF.

This chain uses TRBV10-2 with TRBJ2-4; TRBD1 aligns across 9 bases. V shed 2 bases, J shed 8 bases, and the junction held 4 bases outside the gene matches. Per the germline V gene, CDR1 is WSHSY and CDR2 is SAAADI. The CDR3 runs to 14 residues. The CDR3 region has the DNA TGCGCCAGCAGTGAGACAGGGGGCAATGACATTCAGTACTTC. Its translation: CASSETGGNDIQYF.

The chain couples TRBV7-2 to TRBJ2-3; 9 nucleotides line up with TRBD2. The CDR3 runs to 16 residues. Germline assignment: CDR1 SGHTA and CDR2 FQGNSA. Trimming removed 4 bases from V and 3 bases from J; junction bases left unmatched: 8. CDR3 in DNA: TGTGCCAGCAGCTCCTTAGCGGGGGTTGCGACAGATACGCAGTATTTT. Protein: CASSSLAGVATDTQYF.

The chain links TRBV19 to TRBJ2-7; tentatively, D is TRBD2 (5 bases). There are 15 residues in the CDR3. Germline V gene data show CDR1 as LNHDA and CDR2 as SQIVND (reference sequence). V lost 3 bases to trimming and J lost 1 base, with 13 bases between them. CDR3 in amino acids: CASSISRGGSYEQYF. DNA for the CDR3: TGTGCCAGTAGTATCTCTCGGGGTGGGTCCTACGAGCAGTACTTC.